This is a list of T cell receptor beta chains from one sample in a study of cytomegalovirus exposure and HLA in healthy donors. Libraries were prepared by immunoSEQ multiplex PCR; TCRdb keeps only in-frame clonotypes and omits some of them. The sample includes approximately 91,000 clones, 86% of them seen just once. Source material: PBMCs. These receptor sequences come from a man aged 30 to 39 in good health and CMV-seropositive. CDR3s include the opening cysteine and the closing phenylalanine or tryptophan. A D gene is named only where the DNA matches it firmly. The size field is filled for only some rows; it gives once, few, many or a size class.

v_gene: TRBV9; abundance: -; j_gene: TRBJ2-3; d_gene: TRBD2; CDR3aa: CASSVLAGGTDTQYF; CDR3nt: TGTGCCAGCAGCGTACTAGCGGGAGGGACAGATACGCAGTATTTT
v_gene: TRBV28; abundance: once; j_gene: TRBJ2-2; d_gene: TRBD1; CDR3aa: CASSPSGTGNTGELFF; CDR3nt: TGTGCCAGCAGTCCTTCCGGGACAGGCAACACCGGGGAGCTGTTTTTT
v_gene: TRBV7-6; abundance: -; j_gene: TRBJ2-2; d_gene: -; CDR3aa: CASSLKVLSPGELFF; CDR3nt: TGTGCCAGCAGCCTAAAAGTCCTCTCTCCCGGGGAGCTGTTTTTT
v_gene: TRBV10-3; abundance: -; j_gene: TRBJ2-1; d_gene: -; CDR3aa: CAIRRSADEQFF; CDR3nt: TGTGCCATCAGAAGGTCGGCGGATGAGCAGTTCTTC
v_gene: TRBV6-4; abundance: -; j_gene: TRBJ1-1; d_gene: -; CDR3aa: CASLLGGAEAFF; CDR3nt: TGTGCCAGCCTGTTGGGGGGGGCTGAAGCTTTCTTT
v_gene: TRBV6-5; abundance: -; j_gene: TRBJ2-3; d_gene: TRBD2; CDR3aa: CASSYSAGGYTDTQYF; CDR3nt: TGTGCCAGCAGTTACTCTGCGGGGGGCTACACAGATACGCAGTATTTT
v_gene: TRBV11-2; abundance: few; j_gene: TRBJ2-1; d_gene: TRBD2; CDR3aa: CASSPHLGTSLNEQFF; CDR3nt: TGTGCCAGCAGCCCTCATCTCGGGACTAGTTTGAATGAGCAGTTCTTC
v_gene: TRBV5-6; abundance: -; j_gene: TRBJ1-2; d_gene: TRBD1; CDR3aa: CASSTPGQATNYGYTF; CDR3nt: TGTGCCAGCAGCACACCGGGACAGGCGACTAACTATGGCTACACCTTC
v_gene: TRBV10-3; abundance: -; j_gene: TRBJ2-3; d_gene: TRBD1; CDR3aa: CAISGGQGADTQYF; CDR3nt: TGTGCCATCAGTGGAGGACAGGGAGCAGATACGCAGTATTTT
v_gene: TRBV30; abundance: -; j_gene: TRBJ2-7; d_gene: TRBD2; CDR3aa: CAWRGTSGRAGTEQYF; CDR3nt: TGTGCCTGGAGAGGGACTAGCGGGAGGGCCGGAACCGAGCAGTACTTC
v_gene: TRBV6-5; abundance: -; j_gene: TRBJ2-7; d_gene: -; CDR3aa: CATWGDDYYEQYF; CDR3nt: TGTGCCACATGGGGTGATGACTACTACGAGCAGTACTTC
v_gene: TRBV11-2; abundance: medium-sized; j_gene: TRBJ2-3; d_gene: -; CDR3aa: CASAVGTDTQYF; CDR3nt: TGTGCCAGCGCCGTCGGGACAGATACGCAGTATTTT
v_gene: TRBV6-5; abundance: -; j_gene: TRBJ2-7; d_gene: -; CDR3aa: CASSYGRGNYEQYF; CDR3nt: TGTGCCAGCAGTTACGGCCGGGGGAACTACGAGCAGTACTTC
v_gene: TRBV5-1; abundance: -; j_gene: TRBJ1-2; d_gene: -; CDR3aa: CASSLASGQANYGYTF; CDR3nt: TGCGCCAGCAGCTTGGCCAGCGGCCAGGCAAACTATGGCTACACCTTC
v_gene: TRBV6-1; abundance: -; j_gene: TRBJ2-7; d_gene: TRBD2; CDR3aa: CASREGLAGPLISYEQYF; CDR3nt: TGTGCCAGCAGAGAAGGACTAGCGGGACCCCTTATCTCCTACGAGCAGTACTTC
v_gene: TRBV6-5; abundance: -; j_gene: TRBJ2-7; d_gene: -; CDR3aa: CASRRNYEQYF; CDR3nt: TGTGCCAGCAGGCGCAACTACGAGCAGTACTTC
v_gene: TRBV18; abundance: -; j_gene: TRBJ1-4; d_gene: -; CDR3aa: CASSTGEKLFF; CDR3nt: TGTGCCAGCTCAACAGGGGAAAAACTGTTTTTT
v_gene: TRBV28; abundance: -; j_gene: TRBJ2-5; d_gene: TRBD2; CDR3aa: CASVTGGSRGRTETQYF; CDR3nt: TGTGCCAGCGTTACGGGGGGTTCGAGGGGTAGAACAGAGACCCAGTACTTC
v_gene: TRBV10-3; abundance: -; j_gene: TRBJ1-4; d_gene: -; CDR3aa: CAISGDGGKLFF; CDR3nt: TGTGCCATCAGTGGAGACGGGGGGAAACTGTTTTTT
v_gene: TRBV7-3; abundance: few; j_gene: TRBJ2-1; d_gene: -; CDR3aa: CASSLTGGSTYNEQFF; CDR3nt: TGTGCCAGCAGCTTAACTGGCGGTTCTACCTACAATGAGCAGTTCTTC
v_gene: TRBV6-1; abundance: -; j_gene: TRBJ2-5; d_gene: TRBD2; CDR3aa: CASSEGIAGGPATETQYF; CDR3nt: TGTGCCAGCAGTGAAGGTATAGCGGGAGGGCCAGCGACAGAGACCCAGTACTTC
v_gene: TRBV27; abundance: -; j_gene: TRBJ2-3; d_gene: -; CDR3aa: CASSRRVVEDTQYF; CDR3nt: TGTGCCAGCAGTCGTAGAGTGGTAGAAGATACGCAGTATTTT
v_gene: TRBV11-3; abundance: -; j_gene: TRBJ2-1; d_gene: TRBD2; CDR3aa: CASSLGGERDYNEQFF; CDR3nt: TGTGCCAGCAGCTTAGGAGGGGAGCGGGATTACAATGAGCAGTTCTTC
v_gene: TRBV5-6; abundance: -; j_gene: TRBJ2-1; d_gene: -; CDR3aa: CASSETGLSYNEQFF; CDR3nt: TGTGCCAGCAGCGAGACTGGCCTCTCCTACAATGAGCAGTTCTTC
v_gene: TRBV29-1; abundance: -; j_gene: TRBJ2-1; d_gene: TRBD2; CDR3aa: CSARTSASYNEQFF; CDR3nt: TGCAGCGCCCGAACTAGCGCCTCCTACAATGAGCAGTTCTTC
v_gene: TRBV19; abundance: -; j_gene: TRBJ2-5; d_gene: -; CDR3aa: CASSRGTLQETQYF; CDR3nt: TGTGCCAGTAGTAGGGGCACCCTCCAAGAGACCCAGTACTTC
v_gene: TRBV5-1; abundance: -; j_gene: TRBJ1-6; d_gene: -; CDR3aa: CASSLATATNSPLHF; CDR3nt: TGCGCCAGCAGCTTGGCAACCGCTACCAATTCACCCCTCCACTTT
v_gene: TRBV5-6; abundance: -; j_gene: TRBJ1-5; d_gene: -; CDR3aa: CASSISSNQPQHF; CDR3nt: TGTGCCAGCAGCATCTCTAGCAATCAGCCCCAGCATTTT
v_gene: TRBV7-3; abundance: few; j_gene: TRBJ2-3; d_gene: TRBD1; CDR3aa: CASGRTGEKDTQYF; CDR3nt: TGTGCCAGCGGTCGGACAGGGGAAAAAGATACGCAGTATTTT